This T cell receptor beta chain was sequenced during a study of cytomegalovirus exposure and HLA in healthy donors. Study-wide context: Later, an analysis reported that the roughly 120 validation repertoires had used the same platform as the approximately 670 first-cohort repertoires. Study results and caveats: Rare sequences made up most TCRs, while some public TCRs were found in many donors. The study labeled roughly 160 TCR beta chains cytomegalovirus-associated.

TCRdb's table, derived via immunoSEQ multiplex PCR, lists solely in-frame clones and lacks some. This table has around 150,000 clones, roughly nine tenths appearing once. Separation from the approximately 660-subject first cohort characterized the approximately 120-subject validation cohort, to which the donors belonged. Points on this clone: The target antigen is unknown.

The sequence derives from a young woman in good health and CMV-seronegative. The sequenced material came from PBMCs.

The CDR3 is CASSRQSYEQYF. Written as DNA, the CDR3 is TGTGCCAGCAGTAGGCAGTCCTACGAGCAGTACTTC. The J gene is TRBJ2-7, the V gene TRBV2, with D unclear. The CDR3 has 12 amino acids. Germline V gene data show CDR1 as SNHLY and CDR2 as FYNNEI. V shed 5 bases and J shed 1 base, with 6 bases lying between them.